The entry below gives a single T cell receptor (beta chain) sequence along with its context. What it recognizes is unknown. This sample stems from a study of OX40 agonist ivuxolimab in advanced cancers. In the study overall: Patients were dosed with the agonistic anti-OX40 (CD134) antibody ivuxolimab.

Some clones are missing from TCRdb's copy, which holds only in-frame ones; the method was immunoSEQ multiplex PCR. Of under 85,000 clones in the sample, about nine tenths were seen once. The CDR3 is 14 amino acids. Trimming shortened V by 6 bases and J by 2 bases, and 12 bases separated the two germline ends. Germline V gives CDR1 MNHNS, CDR2 SASEGT. General observations from the study: CD8+ T cells showed, on average, more clonal expansion than CD4+ cells.

The sequenced sample was CD4+ or CD8+ T cells sorted from blood, obtained in a trial of the OX40 agonist ivuxolimab. The V gene is TRBV6-1, the J gene TRBJ2-3, with D possibly being TRBD1 (5 bases). This TCR was sampled from an adult with an advanced solid tumor such as melanoma, head and neck, liver or kidney cancer. In nucleotides, the CDR3 is TGTGCCAGCAGAGGCCAGGGTTACACAGATACGCAGTATTTT. This sequence encodes CASRGQGYTDTQYF.